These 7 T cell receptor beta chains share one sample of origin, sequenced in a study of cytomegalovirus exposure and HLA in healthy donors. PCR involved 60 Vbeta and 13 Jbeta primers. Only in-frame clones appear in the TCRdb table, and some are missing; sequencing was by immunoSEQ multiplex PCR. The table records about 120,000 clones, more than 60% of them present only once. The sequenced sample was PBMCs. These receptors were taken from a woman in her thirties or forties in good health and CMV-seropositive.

The CDR3 nucleotides read TGTGCCTGCGCGACAGCAGATAGCAATCAGCCCCAGCATTTT. Translated, it gives CACATADSNQPQHF. This chain connects TRBV30 to TRBJ1-5; possibly TRBD1 for D (5 bases). Trimming pared 6 bases from V and 0 bases from J, leaving 12 bases between. The CDR3 runs 14 residues. Germline CDR1 is GTSNPN and CDR2 is SVGIG (reference sequence).

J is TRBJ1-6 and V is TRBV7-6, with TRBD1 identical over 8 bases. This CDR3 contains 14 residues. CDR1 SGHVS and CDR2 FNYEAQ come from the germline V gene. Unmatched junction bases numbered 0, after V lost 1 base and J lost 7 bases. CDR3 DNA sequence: TGTGCCAGCAGCTTAGGGACAGGGAATTCACCCCTCCACTTT. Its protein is CASSLGTGNSPLHF.

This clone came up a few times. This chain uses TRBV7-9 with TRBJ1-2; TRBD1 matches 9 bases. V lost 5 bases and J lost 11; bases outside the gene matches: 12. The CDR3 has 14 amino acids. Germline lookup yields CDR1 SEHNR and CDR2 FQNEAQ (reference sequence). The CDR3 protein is CASSLGTGSTLYTF. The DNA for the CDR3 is TGTGCCAGCAGCCTAGGGACAGGGAGCACCCTATACACCTTC.

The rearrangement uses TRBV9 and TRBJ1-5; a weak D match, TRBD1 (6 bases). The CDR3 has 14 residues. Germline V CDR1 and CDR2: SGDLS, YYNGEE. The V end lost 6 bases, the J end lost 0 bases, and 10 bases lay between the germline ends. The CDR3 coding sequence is TGTGCCAGCAATCGAGGGGGTAGCAATCAGCCCCAGCATTTT. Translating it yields CASNRGGSNQPQHF.

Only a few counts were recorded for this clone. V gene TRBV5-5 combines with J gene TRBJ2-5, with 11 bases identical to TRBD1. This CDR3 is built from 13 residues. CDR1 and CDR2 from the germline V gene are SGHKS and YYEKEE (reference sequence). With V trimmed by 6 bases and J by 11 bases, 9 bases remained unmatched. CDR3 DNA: TGTGCCAGCAACACGGACAGGGGGCGAGAGCAGTACTTC. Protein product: CASNTDRGREQYF.

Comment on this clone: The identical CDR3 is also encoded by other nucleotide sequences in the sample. The CDR3 reads CASSSTGVYGYTF. The CDR3 DNA is TGTGCCAGCAGCTCGACAGGGGTCTATGGCTACACCTTC. J is TRBJ1-2 and V is TRBV5-4; 8 bases align to TRBD1. The junction had 2 bases not matched to a gene; V was cut back by 3 bases and J by 4 bases. There are 13 residues in the CDR3. CDR1 and CDR2 (germline): SGHNT, YYREEE (reference sequence).

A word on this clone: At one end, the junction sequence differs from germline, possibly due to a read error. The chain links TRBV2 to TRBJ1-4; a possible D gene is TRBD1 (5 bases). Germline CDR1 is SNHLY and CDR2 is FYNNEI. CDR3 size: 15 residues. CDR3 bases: TGTGCCAGCAGCGAAGACAGAACAACTAATGAAAAACTGTTTTTT. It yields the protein CASSEDRTTNEKLFF.